This entry is about one T cell receptor (beta chain). The sample belongs to a study of cytomegalovirus exposure and HLA in healthy donors. Here immunoSEQ multiplex PCR was the method, and the copy in TCRdb shows in-frame clones only, minus some. The data show about 98,000 clones, 87% seen once. The sequenced sample was PBMCs. This receptor was taken from a man younger than 30 in good health and CMV-seropositive.

As DNA, the CDR3 is TGTGCCAGCAGTTATCTCGGTAGCCGGTACGAGCAGTACTTC. This sequence encodes CASSYLGSRYEQYF. The V and J genes are TRBV6-5 and TRBJ2-7, with no clear D. CDR3 length: 14 amino acids. Germline V gene data show CDR1 as MNHEY and CDR2 as SVGAGI. Trimming took 3 bases from V and 4 from J, leaving 13 bases between them.